A single sample is the source of the 28 T cell receptor beta chains below, sequenced in a study of CD8+ T cells in alopecia areata. The authors extracted RNA and reverse transcribed it into cDNA as the sequencing template. Profiling relied on immunoSEQ multiplex PCR, and the TCRdb table lists in-frame clones only, not all of them. The sample shows 110,000 or so clones, 35% to 40% of them seen only once. Sample: CD4+ T cells sorted from blood. The receptor set was obtained from a human donor with alopecia areata.

This chain joins TRBV11-2 and TRBJ2-5; D perhaps matches TRBD2 (6 bases). Germline values: CDR1 SGHAT, CDR2 FQNNGV. CDR3 length: 13 residues. The V gene lost 3 bases and the J gene lost 4 bases, with 9 bases spanning the gap. CDR3 in amino acids: CASSLGGGETQYF. The CDR3 DNA reads as TGTGCCAGCAGCTTGGGAGGAGGAGAGACCCAGTACTTC.

J is TRBJ2-3 and V is TRBV7-2; the D is unclear. V shed 5 bases and J shed 2 bases, with 11 bases lying between them. The CDR3 spans 14 residues. The germline CDR1 and CDR2 sequences are SGHTA and FQGNSA. CDR3 loop: CASSGRNPTDTQYF. The CDR3 DNA reads TGTGCCAGCAGCGGACGCAATCCCACAGATACGCAGTATTTT. Drawing the rest from reference TRBV7-2 and TRBJ2-3, the complete variable domain is GAGVSQSPSNKVTEKGKDVELRCDPISGHTALYWYRQSLGQGLEFLIYFQGNSAPDKSGLPSDRFSAERTGGSVSTLTIQRTQQEDSAVYLCASSGRNPTDTQYFGPGTRLTVL.

The chain recombines TRBV5-1 with TRBJ2-2; TRBD1 is a possible D gene (6 bases). Germline lookup yields CDR1 SGHRS and CDR2 YFSETQ. The CDR3 is 15 residues long. V gave up 4 bases and J gave up 1 base, with 11 bases separating them. The CDR3, as DNA: TGCGCCAGCAGCACACTGACAGGGAACACCGGGGAGCTGTTTTTT. This gives the protein CASSTLTGNTGELFF.

The chain uses TRBV28 and TRBJ2-7, with D possibly TRBD1 on 6 matching bases. This CDR3 spans 17 amino acids. Trimming left V 7 bases short and J 0 bases short, with 22 bases between. Germline loops: CDR1 MDHEN, CDR2 SYDVKM. The CDR3 region is CASNAPRTGLSSYEQYF. DNA of the CDR3: TGTGCCAGCAATGCACCCAGAACAGGGTTGAGCTCCTACGAGCAGTACTTC.

CDR3 protein: CASSVTTDSSGANVLTF. The CDR3 DNA reads as TGTGCCAGCAGCGTAACCACGGACAGCTCTGGGGCCAACGTCCTGACTTTC. The gene calls are TRBV9 and TRBJ2-6; possible D gene TRBD1, 6 bases. Germline V gene sequence: CDR1 SGDLS, CDR2 YYNGEE. CDR3 length: 17 residues. Trimming shortened V by 1 base and J by 0 bases, and 11 bases separated the two germline ends.

Note on this clone: Germline is not matched at one junction end, which may reflect a read error. The chain recombines TRBV7-9 with TRBJ2-5, with D perhaps TRBD1 or TRBD2 (6 bases each). The CDR3 runs 15 residues. Germline V gene sequence: CDR1 SEHNR, CDR2 FQNEAQ (reference sequence). Here the CDR3 reads CASSPEGDPRETQYF. CDR3 bases: TGCGCCAGCAGCCCGGAGGGGGACCCTCGAGAGACCCAGTACTTC.

This clone showed up just a few times. The chain is built from TRBV7-3 and TRBJ2-5, with D perhaps TRBD1 (5 bases). The CDR3 has 14 amino acids. Trimming shortened V by 1 base and J by 4 bases, and 10 bases separated the two germline ends. Germline CDR1 reads SGHTA; CDR2 reads FQGTGA. The CDR3 reads CASSLNQGVETQYF. The CDR3 DNA follows: TGTGCCAGCAGCTTAAATCAGGGCGTAGAGACCCAGTACTTC.

The gene calls are TRBV30 and TRBJ1-1; possibly TRBD1 for D (5 bases). This CDR3 is 14 amino acids long. The V end lost 1 base, the J end lost 1 base, and 10 bases lay between the germline ends. Germline V gives CDR1 GTSNPN, CDR2 SVGIG (reference sequence). The CDR3 sequence: CAWSANTGNTEAFF. For the CDR3, the DNA is TGTGCCTGGAGTGCAAATACAGGGAACACTGAAGCTTTCTTT. Variable domain in full (rest from reference TRBV30 and TRBJ1-1): SQTIHQWPATLVQPVGSPLSLECTVEGTSNPNLYWYRQAAGRGLQLLFYSVGIGQISSEVPQNLSASRPQDRQFILSSKKLLLSDSGFYLCAWSANTGNTEAFFGQGTRLTVV.

This clone was counted a few times. The J gene is TRBJ2-5, the V gene TRBV14; D unresolved. Trimming took 1 base from V and 5 from J, leaving 14 bases between them. Germline assignment: CDR1 SGHDN and CDR2 FVKESK. CDR3 length equals 15 residues. Here the CDR3 DNA reads TGTGCCAGCAGCCAAGTTATCACTCCATGGGAGACCCAGTACTTC. It codes for CASSQVITPWETQYF.

This chain joins TRBV7-2 and TRBJ2-3, with D unclear. CDR1 and CDR2 from the germline V gene are SGHTA and FQGNSA. V lost 5 bases and J 3 bases, leaving 12 bases between the germline ends. This CDR3 is built from 14 residues. CDR3: CASSLRISTDTQYF. CDR3 sequence (DNA): TGTGCCAGCAGCCTCCGTATTTCAACAGATACGCAGTATTTT. Variable domain in full (rest from reference TRBV7-2 and TRBJ2-3): GAGVSQSPSNKVTEKGKDVELRCDPISGHTALYWYRQSLGQGLEFLIYFQGNSAPDKSGLPSDRFSAERTGGSVSTLTIQRTQQEDSAVYLCASSLRISTDTQYFGPGTRLTVL.

Only one count was recorded for this clone. CDR3 sequence (DNA): TGTGCCAGCAGCGCTATGATCCAAGAGACCCAGTACTTC. Translating gives CASSAMIQETQYF. The rearrangement links TRBV7-6 to TRBJ2-5; D gene unclear. There are 13 residues in the CDR3. The germline V gene has CDR1 SGHVS and CDR2 FNYEAQ. With 5 bases removed from V and 1 base from J, the gap between germline ends came to 8 bases.

This clone has a single count. The CDR3 region has the DNA TGTGCCAGCAGTGAAGAGGGAGTCCGGTACGAGCAGTACTTC. It is translated as CASSEEGVRYEQYF. This rearrangement joins TRBV6-1 to TRBJ2-7, with D tentatively TRBD2 (5 bases). This CDR3 has 14 residues. Germline CDR1 MNHNS, CDR2 SASEGT. Trimming stripped 1 base from V and 4 bases from J, with 11 bases between.

This clone occurred a few times. The chain links TRBV29-1 to TRBJ1-5; D not certain. This CDR3 spans 12 amino acids. Germline-derived CDR1 and CDR2 are SQVTM and ANQGSEA. V lost 4 bases, J lost 0 bases, and 4 bases lay in between. The CDR3 DNA is TGCAGCGTTGGCTCTAGCAATCAGCCCCAGCATTTT. It yields the protein CSVGSSNQPQHF.

The CDR3 loop is CASSQVGTSGGPIQYF. CDR3 nucleotide sequence: TGCGCCAGCAGCCAAGTCGGGACTAGCGGGGGACCAATTCAGTACTTC. This chain uses TRBV4-1 with TRBJ2-4, with TRBD2 matching over 14 bases. This CDR3 contains 16 residues. The V gene end was trimmed by 1 base and the J gene end by 10 bases; junction bases not matched to a gene: 6. Germline loops: CDR1 MGHRA, CDR2 YSYEKL.

The chain is built from TRBV19 and TRBJ2-1; 13 bases match TRBD2. J gave up 10 bases and V 5 bases, and 5 bases lay outside the gene matches. Per germline, CDR1 LNHDA and CDR2 SQIVND (reference sequence). This CDR3 has 14 amino acids. The DNA for the CDR3 is TGTGCCAGTAGTTCCCTGGGACTAGCGGGAGAGCAGTTCTTC. It specifies CASSSLGLAGEQFF.

This clone was counted between two and nine times. The chain employs TRBV6-6 and TRBJ1-2; D is uncertain. Germline V gene lookup returns CDR1 MNHNY and CDR2 SVGAGI (reference sequence). V was pared by 2 bases and J by 8 bases, with 12 bases between. This CDR3 has 13 residues. The CDR3 sequence is CASSYREGGGYTF. CDR3 coding DNA: TGTGCCAGCAGTTACAGGGAAGGCGGCGGCTACACCTTC.

This clone has a handful of counts. The V call is TRBV29-1, the J call TRBJ2-7; possibly TRBD1 for D (6 bases). The CDR3 contains 11 residues. Per germline, CDR1 SQVTM and CDR2 ANQGSEA. V gave up 6 bases and J gave up 6 bases, with 12 bases separating them. This chain's CDR3 is CSVARGSEQYF. CDR3 nucleotides: TGCAGCGTCGCGAGGGGGAGCGAGCAGTACTTC.

V gene TRBV4-3 combines with J gene TRBJ2-1; the match to TRBD2 covers 8 bases. Trimming at V came to 0 bases and at J to 7 bases, leaving 8 bases not matched to a gene. Looked up from germline, CDR1 is LGHNA and CDR2 is YSLEER. The CDR3 covers 16 residues. The CDR3 DNA is TGCGCCAGCAGCCAAGATTCGGGACTAGGTCAGAATGAGCAGTTCTTC. Its protein is CASSQDSGLGQNEQFF.

The J gene is TRBJ2-1, the V gene TRBV7-8, with D tentatively TRBD2 (5 bases). Germline CDR1 reads SGHVS; CDR2 reads FQNEAQ. CDR3 length equals 17 residues. V was cut by 5 bases and J by 1 base, with 18 bases left in between. CDR3 DNA sequence: TGTGCCAGCAGCGCTAGCAGGCTAGCCGATTCCTACAATGAGCAGTTCTTC. Translation gives CASSASRLADSYNEQFF.

The chain employs TRBV20-1 and TRBJ2-3; no reliable D call. This CDR3 region has 10 residues. The V end was cut by 3 bases, the J end by 2 bases, with 0 bases between. Looked up from germline, CDR1 is DFQATT and CDR2 is SNEGSKA (reference sequence). CDR3 protein: CSASTDTQYF. CDR3 DNA: TGCAGTGCTAGCACAGATACGCAGTATTTT.

This clone occurred once. The J gene is TRBJ2-3, the V gene TRBV5-4; TRBD2 matches 9 bases. CDR1 SGHNT and CDR2 YYREEE come from the germline V gene (reference sequence). This CDR3 is built from 16 residues. With 5 bases clipped from V and 2 bases from J, the junction kept 9 bases outside the gene matches. CDR3: CASSELGLATTDTQYF. As DNA, the CDR3 is TGTGCCAGCAGTGAACTCGGACTAGCGACCACAGATACGCAGTATTTT.

This clone was seen a handful of times. The chain recombines TRBV29-1 with TRBJ2-7; D perhaps matches TRBD2 (5 bases). The germline V gene encodes CDR1 SQVTM and CDR2 ANQGSEA. The CDR3 is made up of 15 amino acids. Trimming took off 3 bases at V and 0 bases at J, with 15 bases between the two ends. The DNA of the CDR3 is TGCAGCGTTGAGGATCTAGCTCCCCTCTCCTACGAGCAGTACTTC. Amino acids: CSVEDLAPLSYEQYF.

V usage is TRBV7-9 and J usage is TRBJ1-1; D unclear. Trimming stripped 1 base from V and 7 bases from J, with 4 bases between. There are 11 residues in the CDR3. In germline, CDR1 is SEHNR, CDR2 FQNEAQ (reference sequence). CDR3 residues: CASSLDGEAFF. The CDR3 bases are TGTGCCAGCAGCTTAGACGGTGAAGCTTTCTTT.

This clone occurred a few times. V and J are TRBV28 and TRBJ2-4, with D unresolved. The CDR3 has 12 residues. V was shortened by 6 bases and J by 6 bases, with 9 bases between the two germline ends. The germline V gene encodes CDR1 MDHEN and CDR2 SYDVKM. CDR3 region: CASRTPLNIQYF. CDR3 nucleotides: TGTGCCAGCAGGACCCCTCTAAACATTCAGTACTTC.

CDR3 sequence: CASSLRTTTYEQYF. The CDR3 nucleotides are TGTGCCAGCAGTCTCCGGACTACCACCTACGAGCAGTACTTC. The chain combines TRBV27 with TRBJ2-7; D is perhaps TRBD2 (6 bases). Germline V gene data show CDR1 as MNHEY and CDR2 as SMNVEV (reference sequence). Trimming removed 5 bases at V and 2 bases at J, with 13 bases between. The CDR3 consists of 14 residues.

This rearrangement joins TRBV29-1 to TRBJ2-3, with 10 bases matching TRBD1. The junction had 17 bases not matched to a gene; V was cut back by 3 bases and J by 2 bases. This CDR3 has 19 residues. Germline V gives CDR1 SQVTM, CDR2 ANQGSEA. The CDR3 coding sequence is TGCAGCGTTGAGTCTCTAAGCCTCGGGACAGGGGTCCTCACAGATACGCAGTATTTT. Protein sequence: CSVESLSLGTGVLTDTQYF.

This clone was counted only a few times. This chain connects TRBV29-1 to TRBJ2-2; no reliable D call. Germline V gene sequence: CDR1 SQVTM, CDR2 ANQGSEA. Trimming stripped 3 bases from V and 5 bases from J, with 7 bases between. This CDR3 spans 12 amino acids. CDR3 in DNA: TGCAGCGTTGACGAGGTGACCGGGGAGCTGTTTTTT. Amino acids: CSVDEVTGELFF.

The rearrangement uses TRBV29-1 and TRBJ2-5; D is perhaps TRBD2 (5 bases). V gave up 3 bases and J gave up 3 bases, with 11 bases separating them. Germline loops: CDR1 SQVTM, CDR2 ANQGSEA. CDR3 size: 13 residues. The CDR3 DNA reads TGCAGCGTTGAGAGGGCCGTCAAAGAGACCCAGTACTTC. Its protein is CSVERAVKETQYF.